This T cell receptor beta chain was retrieved from a study of blood T cell repertoires in COVID-19. As handled by the study authors: The authors estimated nucleated cell counts from reference gene primer amplification. The method was immunoSEQ multiplex PCR; TCRdb's version includes in-frame clones alone and lacks a portion of them. The V and J calls and clone size come from that table; D and trimming were worked out from the DNA. The table includes roughly 410,000 clones, 75% to 90% detected once. CDR1 SGHRS and CDR2 YFSETQ come from the germline V gene. Trimming cost V 4 bases and J 8 bases, with 10 bases left between them. The CDR3 loop spans 12 amino acids.

The material sequenced was peripheral blood. This TCR was sampled from a woman in her forties with COVID-19, enrolled during active disease. The J gene is TRBJ1-3, the V gene TRBV5-1, with D unclear. In DNA, the CDR3 is TGCGCCAGCAGCGTCGCCGGGGACACCATATATTTT. The encoded protein is CASSVAGDTIYF.